This TCR beta chain was observed in a study of blood T cell repertoires in COVID-19. At the level of the study: Material from acute and convalescent COVID-19 was sourced from the United States, Italy and Spain. From T cells, B-cell-depleted T cells, or PBMCs came the material, which was cDNA or gDNA.

CDR1 SGHDT and CDR2 YYEEEE come from the germline V gene. The CDR3 length is 14 residues. Trimming removed 1 base at V and 1 base at J, with 5 bases between. In the study's own analysis: Reference gene primers were amplified, and this amplification served to estimate nucleated cell counts. TCRdb's copy holds only in-frame clones and misses some; the assay was immunoSEQ multiplex PCR. The DNA gave D and trimming, while V, J and clone size come from that table. Of 230,000 or so clones in the sample, roughly 87% were seen once. This TCR derives from a man between 35 and 55 years old with active or convalescent COVID-19. The sequencing sample was made of peripheral blood. The genes are TRBV5-6 and TRBJ2-2, with D hard to call. The CDR3 nucleotides are TGTGCCAGCAGCTTGTATTTGAACACCGGGGAGCTGTTTTTT. This encodes CASSLYLNTGELFF. The complete variable domain, with remaining parts taken from reference TRBV5-6 and TRBJ2-2, reads DAGVTQSPTHLIKTRGQQVTLRCSPKSGHDTVSWYQQALGQGPQFIFQYYEEEERQRGNFPDRFSGHQFPNYSSELNVNALLLGDSALYLCASSLYLNTGELFFGEGSRLTVL.